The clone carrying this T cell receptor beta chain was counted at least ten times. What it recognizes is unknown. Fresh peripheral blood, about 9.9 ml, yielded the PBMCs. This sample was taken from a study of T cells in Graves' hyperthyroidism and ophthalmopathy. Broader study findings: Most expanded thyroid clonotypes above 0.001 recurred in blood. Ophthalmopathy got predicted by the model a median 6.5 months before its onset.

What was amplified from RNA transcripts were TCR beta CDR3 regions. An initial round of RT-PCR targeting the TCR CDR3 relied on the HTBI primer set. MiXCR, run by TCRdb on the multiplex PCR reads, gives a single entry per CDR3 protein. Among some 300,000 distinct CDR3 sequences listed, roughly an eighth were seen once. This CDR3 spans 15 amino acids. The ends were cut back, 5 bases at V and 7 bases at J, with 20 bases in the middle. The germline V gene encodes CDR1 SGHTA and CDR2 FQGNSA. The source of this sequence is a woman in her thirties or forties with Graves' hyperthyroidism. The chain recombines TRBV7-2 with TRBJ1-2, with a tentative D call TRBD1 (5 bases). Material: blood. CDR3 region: CASSGGVGILGGYTF. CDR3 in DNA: TGTGCCAGCAGCGGAGGGGTCGGGATACTAGGTGGCTACACCTTC.